The 28 T cell receptor beta chains listed next were all sequenced from one sample in a study of Graves' ophthalmopathy and Graves' hyperthyroidism. RNA transcripts yielded amplified TCR beta CDR3 regions. An initial RT-PCR round employing HTBI primers preceded a second-round multiplex PCR. TCRdb re-derived calls from the multiplex PCR reads in MiXCR, one entry per CDR3 protein. The sample includes some 750,000 distinct CDR3 sequences, around 40% of them seen just once. Sequenced material: peripheral blood. Source of these receptors: an adult man with Graves' ophthalmopathy.

The chain uses TRBV5-1 and TRBJ2-5; 10 positions match TRBD1. Germline values: CDR1 SGHRS, CDR2 YFSETQ. CDR3 length equals 18 residues. The trim removed 1 base at V and 0 bases at J, leaving 9 bases unmatched. The CDR3 here is CASSLKDRDRGHQETQYF. CDR3 in DNA: TGCGCCAGCAGCTTGAAGGACCGGGACAGGGGCCACCAAGAGACCCAGTACTTC.

The chain combines TRBV7-4 with TRBJ2-3; no definite D call. In germline, CDR1 is SGHVT, CDR2 SQSDAQ. Trimming took 5 bases from V and 6 from J, leaving 15 bases between them. The CDR3 has 14 residues. The CDR3: CASSPLLRRDTQYF. The DNA for the CDR3 is TGTGCCAGCAGCCCCCTACTTCGTCGGGATACGCAGTATTTT.

This clonotype has a count of ten or more. The chain is built from TRBV12-3 or TRBV12-4 and TRBJ2-5, with TRBD2 identical over 7 bases. V lost 4 bases to trimming and J lost 5 bases; unmatched junction nucleotides: 10. The CDR3 covers 15 residues. CDR3 sequence reads: CASSSPVKGGETQYF. CDR3 in DNA: TGTGCCAGCAGTTCCCCCGTTAAGGGAGGGGAGACCCAGTACTTC.

Details on this clonotype: Mismatch with germline at one junction end may stem from a read error. The J gene is TRBJ1-4, the V gene TRBV3-1, with D tentatively TRBD1 (5 bases). CDR3 size: 15 residues. Per the germline V gene, CDR1 is LGHDT and CDR2 is YNNKEL (reference sequence). Here the CDR3 DNA reads TGTGCCAGCAGTCTCCTCTCCGGGGCTAATGAAAAACTGGTTTTT. Amino acids: CASSLLSGANEKLVF.

The chain is built from TRBV7-6 and TRBJ1-6; D is ambiguous. This CDR3 region has 18 residues. In germline, CDR1 is SGHVS, CDR2 FNYEAQ. Trimming took off 1 base at V and 7 bases at J, with 20 bases between the two ends. Here the CDR3 reads CASSLVPGTQNANSPLHF. CDR3 DNA sequence: TGTGCCAGCAGCTTAGTACCCGGAACTCAGAACGCCAATTCACCCCTCCACTTT.

This clonotype was seen a handful of times. In DNA, the CDR3 is TGTGCCAGCAGCCGTACTAGCGGGAGGGTGGCGAACACCGGGGAGCTGTTTTTT. This codes for CASSRTSGRVANTGELFF. This rearrangement joins TRBV7-9 to TRBJ2-2; TRBD2 agrees at 13 bases. Trimming at V came to 5 bases and at J to 0 bases, leaving 6 bases not matched to a gene. The V gene's germline CDR1 is SEHNR and CDR2 FQNEAQ (reference sequence). This CDR3 has 18 amino acids.

With respect to this clonotype: A much larger clone lies one base from this, so it may be a read error. The gene calls are TRBV15 and TRBJ2-6; possibly TRBD2 for D (5 bases). This CDR3 has 21 amino acids. Germline lookup yields CDR1 LNHNV and CDR2 YYDKDF (reference sequence). The CDR3 protein is CAASREVAEGSMSSGANVLTF. DNA of the CDR3: TGTGCCGCCAGCAGAGAAGTGGCCGAGGGTTCGATGAGCTCTGGGGCCAACGTCCTGACTTTC. The full variable domain, completed using reference TRBV15 and TRBJ2-6, is DAMVIQNPRYQVTQFGKPVTLSCSQTLNHNVMYWYQQKSSQAPKLLFHYYDKDFNNEADTPDNFQSRRPNTSFCFLDIRSPGLGDTAMYLCAASREVAEGSMSSGANVLTFGAGSRLTVL.

This clonotype was seen many times. An end of the junction differs from the germline gene, which may be a read error. The chain couples TRBV10-3 to TRBJ1-2; D unclear. The CDR3 has 14 amino acids. Germline values: CDR1 ENHRY, CDR2 SYGVKD. The CDR3 coding sequence is TGTGCCAGCAGTGAACCTGGTTCGGGCTATGGCTACACCTTC. Protein: CASSEPGSGYGYTF.

To note about this clonotype: Given a much more abundant clone one base away, this may be a read error. The V and J genes are TRBV7-9 and TRBJ2-7, with 8 bases lining up with TRBD1. Germline CDR1 is SEHNR and CDR2 is FQNEAQ (reference sequence). CDR3 size: 14 residues. As DNA, the CDR3 is TGCGCCAGCAGCTTGCGGACAGGGAGGTACGAGCAGTACTTC. It is translated as CASSLRTGRYEQYF.

V is TRBV20-1 and J is TRBJ2-3; D is unresolved. Germline CDR1 reads DFQATT; CDR2 reads SNEGSKA (reference sequence). The CDR3 has 11 amino acids. The germline V and J ends were trimmed by 6 bases and 4 bases, with 8 bases remaining between them. DNA for the CDR3: TGCAGTGCGTTGTGGGCAGATACGCAGTATTTT. This translates into CSALWADTQYF.

The table lists this clonotype with many counts. This sequence joins TRBV7-9 and TRBJ2-5; possibly TRBD1 for D (5 bases). The CDR3 loop spans 12 amino acids. Germline V gene lookup returns CDR1 SEHNR and CDR2 FQNEAQ (reference sequence). With 5 bases removed from V and 5 bases from J, the gap between germline ends came to 9 bases. CDR3 residues: CASSGAYETQYF. CDR3 sequence (DNA): TGTGCCAGCAGCGGGGCGTATGAGACCCAGTACTTC.

The chain uses TRBV7-9 and TRBJ1-1, with D maybe TRBD1 (5 bases). CDR1 and CDR2 from the germline V gene are SEHNR and FQNEAQ (reference sequence). V was clipped by 5 bases and J by 5 bases, with 18 bases between them. This CDR3 spans 15 amino acids. CDR3 DNA sequence: TGTGCCAGCAGCCACGACGGGAGTTCAGGGACTGAAGCTTTCTTT. Translation: CASSHDGSSGTEAFF.

This clonotype has just a few counts. The chain employs TRBV4-3 and TRBJ1-5; no clear D gene. The germline V gene has CDR1 LGHNA and CDR2 YSLEER. V lost 0 bases and J lost 1, with 10 bases in between. This CDR3 contains 16 residues. The CDR3 spells CASSQDENSSNQPQHF. CDR3 in DNA: TGCGCCAGCAGCCAAGACGAGAACAGCAGCAATCAGCCCCAGCATTTT.

This clonotype has just a few counts. The rearrangement uses TRBV7-9 and TRBJ1-1; D perhaps matches TRBD1 (5 bases). The CDR3 runs 14 residues. Germline V gene sequence: CDR1 SEHNR, CDR2 FQNEAQ (reference sequence). V shed 1 base and J shed 5 bases, with 11 bases lying between them. Written as DNA, the CDR3 is TGTGCCAGCAGCTTAGGTGTCCAGGGAACTGAAGCTTTCTTT. Protein sequence: CASSLGVQGTEAFF. The whole variable domain, remainder taken from reference TRBV7-9 and TRBJ1-1, is DTGVSQNPRHKITKRGQNVTFRCDPISEHNRLYWYRQTLGQGPEFLTYFQNEAQLEKSRLLSDRFSAERPKGSFSTLEIQRTEQGDSAMYLCASSLGVQGTEAFFGQGTRLTVV.

As DNA, the CDR3 is TGTGCCAGCATGACTTCTGGGGGCTTCGAGCAGTACTTC. This translates into CASMTSGGFEQYF. V usage is TRBV11-2 and J usage is TRBJ2-7; TRBD1 is a possible D gene (6 bases). This CDR3 spans 13 amino acids. CDR1 and CDR2 (germline): SGHAT, FQNNGV. V lost 7 bases and J lost 6, with 16 bases in between.

The CDR3 is CASSLPKDSEAFF. CDR3 DNA: TGTGCCAGCAGTTTACCTAAGGACAGCGAAGCTTTCTTT. The rearrangement joins TRBV28 to TRBJ1-1, with a possible D match to TRBD1 (6 bases). The V gene's germline CDR1 is MDHEN and CDR2 SYDVKM. Trimming took 2 bases from V and 8 from J, leaving 12 bases between them. This CDR3 spans 13 amino acids.

The gene calls are TRBV20-1 and TRBJ2-7; 7 bases map to TRBD2. From germline, CDR1 is DFQATT and CDR2 SNEGSKA (reference sequence). V shed 6 bases, J shed 0 bases, and the junction held 2 bases outside the gene matches. This CDR3 is 12 amino acids long. The CDR3 region has the DNA TGCAGTGCGGGAGGGAGCTCCTACGAGCAGTACTTC. Amino acid sequence: CSAGGSSYEQYF.

The chain joins TRBV7-2 to TRBJ2-7; 8 nucleotides align to TRBD1. The germline V gene encodes CDR1 SGHTA and CDR2 FQGNSA. Germline trimming cut 7 bases from V and 4 bases from J; bases unmatched to any gene: 12. The CDR3 has 15 residues. CDR3 in amino acids: CASTFSGGRSYEQYF. The CDR3 DNA is TGTGCCAGCACCTTCTCAGGGGGCAGGTCGTACGAGCAGTACTTC.

This clonotype turned up a few times. The chain employs TRBV5-1 and TRBJ1-1; D not resolved. Germline values: CDR1 SGHRS, CDR2 YFSETQ. This CDR3 comprises 13 residues. V was shortened by 3 bases and J by 1 base, with 7 bases between the two germline ends. DNA of the CDR3: TGCGCCAGCAGCTATGCAGCGAACACTGAAGCTTTCTTT. Its protein is CASSYAANTEAFF.

The chain carries TRBV20-1 and TRBJ1-4, with D maybe TRBD1 (5 bases). Trimming took 0 bases from V and 3 from J, leaving 11 bases between them. CDR3 length: 15 amino acids. The germline V gene encodes CDR1 DFQATT and CDR2 SNEGSKA (reference sequence). The CDR3 nucleotides are TGCAGTGCTAGAGAACGGGGGACGGCTAATGAAAAACTGTTTTTT. Its protein product is CSARERGTANEKLFF.

The chain has TRBV3-1 and TRBJ1-6; 8 positions agree with TRBD1. The CDR3 covers 17 residues. J was trimmed by 4 bases and V by 5 bases; bases with no gene match: 10. Germline V CDR1 and CDR2: LGHDT, YNNKEL (reference sequence). CDR3 coding DNA: TGTGCCAGCAGCGCATCCGCCGGGACAGGATATAATTCACCCCTCCACTTT. This sequence encodes CASSASAGTGYNSPLHF.

About this clonotype itself: This is likely a read error, given that the CDR3 carries no conserved phenylalanine or tryptophan at its end. The rearrangement links TRBV20-1 to TRBJ2-5; the D call may be TRBD1 or TRBD2 (7 bases each). Per the germline V gene, CDR1 is DFQATT and CDR2 is SNEGSKA (reference sequence). The CDR3 spans 15 residues. Deletions cut 2 bases from V and 4 bases from J, with 17 bases between. The CDR3 nucleotides are TGCAGTGCTAGAACCGTCACAGGGGAGGGAGAGACCCAGTACGTC. Translation gives CSARTVTGEGETQYV.

Worth noting for this clonotype: The junction and the germline gene differ at one end; a read error may be behind it. This chain uses TRBV25-1 with TRBJ2-2, with unresolved D. In germline, CDR1 is MGHDK, CDR2 SYGVNS. The CDR3 is 14 amino acids. CDR3 nucleotide sequence: TGCGCCAGCAGCCAAGAGACGAACACCGGGGAGCTGTTTTTT. Residues: CASSQETNTGELFF.

CDR3 sequence: CSAGTGSVRGQPQHF. CDR3 nucleotide sequence: TGCAGCGCCGGGACAGGGTCGGTTCGGGGTCAGCCCCAGCATTTT. The chain couples TRBV29-1 to TRBJ1-5; 9 nucleotides align to TRBD1. From germline, CDR1 is SQVTM and CDR2 ANQGSEA. The trim removed 7 bases at V and 6 bases at J, leaving 13 bases unmatched. This CDR3 is built from 15 residues.

The chain has TRBV5-6 and TRBJ2-5; a possible D gene is TRBD2 (6 bases). The V and J ends lost 4 bases and 4 bases respectively, with 14 bases between them. The CDR3 loop spans 14 amino acids. CDR1 SGHDT and CDR2 YYEEEE come from the germline V gene. The CDR3 DNA is TGTGCCAGCAGCACACCTCGGGGAGGAGAGACCCAGTACTTC. Its translation: CASSTPRGGETQYF.

V is TRBV5-1 and J is TRBJ2-7; no firm D call. With 1 base removed from V and 2 bases from J, the gap between germline ends came to 10 bases. The CDR3 has 14 residues. Germline-derived CDR1 and CDR2 are SGHRS and YFSETQ. CDR3 nucleotide sequence: TGCGCCAGCAGCTTGAGACGTTTGACCTACGAGCAGTACTTC. Amino acid sequence: CASSLRRLTYEQYF.

The chain links TRBV4-3 to TRBJ2-7; 9 bases line up with TRBD1. The germline CDR1 and CDR2 sequences are LGHNA and YSLEER. The CDR3 runs 15 residues. The V and J ends lost 0 bases and 6 bases, in that order; junction bases with no gene match: 6. CDR3 in DNA: TGCGCCAGCAGCCAAGATTCGGGACAGGGCCTCGAGCAGTACTTC. It encodes CASSQDSGQGLEQYF.

This clonotype appeared a single time. The chain uses TRBV25-1 and TRBJ1-1; D gene ambiguous. Germline CDR1 and CDR2: MGHDK and SYGVNS. The CDR3 has 15 amino acids. Deletions cut 5 bases from V and 7 bases from J, with 20 bases between. The CDR3 bases are TGTGCCAGCAGTCCAACCGGTGGAAGGTCGCGTGAAGCTTTCTTT. The encoded protein is CASSPTGGRSREAFF. The full variable domain, with the rest looked up from reference TRBV25-1 and TRBJ1-1, is EADIYQTPRYLVIGTGKKITLECSQTMGHDKMYWYQQDPGMELHLIHYSYGVNSTEKGDLSSESTVSRIRTEHFPLTLESARPSHTSQYLCASSPTGGRSREAFFGQGTRLTVV.